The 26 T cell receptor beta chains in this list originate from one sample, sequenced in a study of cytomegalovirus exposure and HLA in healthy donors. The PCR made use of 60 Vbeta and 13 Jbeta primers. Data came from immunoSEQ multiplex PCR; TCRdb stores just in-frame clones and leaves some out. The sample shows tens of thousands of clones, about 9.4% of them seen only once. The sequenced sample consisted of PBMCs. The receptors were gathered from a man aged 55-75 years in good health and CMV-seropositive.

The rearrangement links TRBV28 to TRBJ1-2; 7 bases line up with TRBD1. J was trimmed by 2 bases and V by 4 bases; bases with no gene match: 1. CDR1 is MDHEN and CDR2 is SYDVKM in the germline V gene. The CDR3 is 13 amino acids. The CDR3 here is CASSWDRNYGYTF. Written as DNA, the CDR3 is TGTGCCAGCAGTTGGGACAGAAACTATGGCTACACCTTC.

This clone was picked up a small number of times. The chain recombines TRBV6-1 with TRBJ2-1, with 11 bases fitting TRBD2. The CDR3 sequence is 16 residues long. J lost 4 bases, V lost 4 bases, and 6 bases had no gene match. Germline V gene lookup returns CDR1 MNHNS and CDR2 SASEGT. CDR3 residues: CASSVLGTSGYNEQFF. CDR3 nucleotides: TGTGCCAGCAGTGTATTGGGGACTAGCGGTTACAATGAGCAGTTCTTC.

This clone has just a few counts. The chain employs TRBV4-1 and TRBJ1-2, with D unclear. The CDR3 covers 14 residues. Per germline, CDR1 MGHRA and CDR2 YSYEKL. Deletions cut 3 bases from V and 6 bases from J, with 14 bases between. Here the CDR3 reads CASSHLTLPDGYTF. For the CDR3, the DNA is TGCGCCAGCAGCCATCTTACGCTACCGGATGGCTACACCTTC.

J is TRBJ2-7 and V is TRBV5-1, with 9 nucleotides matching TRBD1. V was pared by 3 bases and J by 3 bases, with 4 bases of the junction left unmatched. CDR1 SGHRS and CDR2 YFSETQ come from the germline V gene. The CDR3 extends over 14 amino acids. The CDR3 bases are TGCGCCAGCAGCTCGGGACAGGGAGGCTACGAGCAGTACGTC. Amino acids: CASSSGQGGYEQYV.

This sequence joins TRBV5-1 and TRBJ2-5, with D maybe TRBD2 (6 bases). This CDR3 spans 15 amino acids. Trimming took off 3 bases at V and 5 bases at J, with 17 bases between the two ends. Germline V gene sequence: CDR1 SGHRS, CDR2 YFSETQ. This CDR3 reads CASSSLTGERETQYF. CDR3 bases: TGCGCCAGCAGCTCGTTAACGGGAGAGAGGGAGACCCAGTACTTC.

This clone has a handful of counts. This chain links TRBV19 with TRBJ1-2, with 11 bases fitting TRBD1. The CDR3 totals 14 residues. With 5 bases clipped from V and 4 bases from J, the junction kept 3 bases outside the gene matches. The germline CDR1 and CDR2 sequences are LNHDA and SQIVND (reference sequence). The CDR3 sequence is CASSPGTGGYGYTF. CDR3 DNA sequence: TGTGCCAGTAGTCCGGGGACAGGGGGCTATGGCTACACCTTC.

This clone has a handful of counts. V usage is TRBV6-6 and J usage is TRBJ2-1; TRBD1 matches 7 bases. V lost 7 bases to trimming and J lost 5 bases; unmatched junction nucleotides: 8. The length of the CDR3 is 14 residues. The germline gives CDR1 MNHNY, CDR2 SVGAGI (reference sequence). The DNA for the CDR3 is TGTGCCAGCATCAGGCAGGGGGTTCACAATGAGCAGTTCTTC. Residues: CASIRQGVHNEQFF.

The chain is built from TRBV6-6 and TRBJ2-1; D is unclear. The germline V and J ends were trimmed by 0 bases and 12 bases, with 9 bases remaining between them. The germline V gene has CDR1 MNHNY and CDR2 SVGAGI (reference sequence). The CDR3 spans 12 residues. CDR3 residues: CASSYSHNGQFF. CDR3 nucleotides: TGTGCCAGCAGTTACTCGCATAACGGGCAGTTCTTC.

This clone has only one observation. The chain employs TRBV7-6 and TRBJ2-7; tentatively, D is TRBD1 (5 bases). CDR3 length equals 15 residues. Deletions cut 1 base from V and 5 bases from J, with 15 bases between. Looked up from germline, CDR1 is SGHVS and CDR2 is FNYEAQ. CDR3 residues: CASSLGIGERNEQYF. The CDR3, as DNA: TGTGCCAGCAGCTTAGGAATAGGGGAAAGAAACGAGCAGTACTTC.

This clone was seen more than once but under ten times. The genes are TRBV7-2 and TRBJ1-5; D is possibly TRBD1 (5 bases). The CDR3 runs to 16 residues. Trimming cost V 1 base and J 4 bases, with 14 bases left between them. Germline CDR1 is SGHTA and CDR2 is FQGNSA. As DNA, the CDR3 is TGTGCCAGCAGCTTAGTGGGGGGTCTGGGAAATCAGCCCCAGCATTTT. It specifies CASSLVGGLGNQPQHF.

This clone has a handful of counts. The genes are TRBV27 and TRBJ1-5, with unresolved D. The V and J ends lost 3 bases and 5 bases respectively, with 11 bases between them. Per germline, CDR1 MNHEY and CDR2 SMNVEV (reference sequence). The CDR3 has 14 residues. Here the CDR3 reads CASSFTIGDQPQHF. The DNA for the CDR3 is TGTGCCAGCAGTTTCACAATAGGAGATCAGCCCCAGCATTTT.

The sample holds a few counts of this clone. The CDR3 sequence: CASSLRTYTEAFF. The CDR3 coding sequence is TGTGCCAGCAGCTTGCGGACATATACTGAAGCTTTCTTT. V and J are TRBV5-6 and TRBJ1-1; weak D call: TRBD1 (5 bases). V lost 1 base, J lost 5 bases, and 9 bases lay in between. Looked up from germline, CDR1 is SGHDT and CDR2 is YYEEEE. The CDR3 is 13 residues long.

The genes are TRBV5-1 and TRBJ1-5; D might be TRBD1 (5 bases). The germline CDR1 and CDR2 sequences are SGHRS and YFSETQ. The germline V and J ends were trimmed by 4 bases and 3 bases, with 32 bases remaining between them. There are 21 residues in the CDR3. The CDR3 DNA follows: TGCGCCAGCAGCACGGGCCGGGCAGGGCTAGAAGCTCTCCCGGTCAATCAGCCCCAGCATTTT. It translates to CASSTGRAGLEALPVNQPQHF. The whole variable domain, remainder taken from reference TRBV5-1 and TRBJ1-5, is KAGVTQTPRYLIKTRGQQVTLSCSPISGHRSVSWYQQTPGQGLQFLFEYFSETQRNKGNFPGRFSGRQFSNSRSEMNVSTLELGDSALYLCASSTGRAGLEALPVNQPQHFGDGTRLSIL.

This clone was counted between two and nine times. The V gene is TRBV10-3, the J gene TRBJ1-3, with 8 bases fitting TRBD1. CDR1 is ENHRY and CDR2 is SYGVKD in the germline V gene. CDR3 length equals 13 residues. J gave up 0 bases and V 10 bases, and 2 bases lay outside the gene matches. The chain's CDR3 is CATGQGSGNTIYF. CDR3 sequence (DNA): TGTGCCACCGGACAGGGCTCTGGAAACACCATATATTTT.

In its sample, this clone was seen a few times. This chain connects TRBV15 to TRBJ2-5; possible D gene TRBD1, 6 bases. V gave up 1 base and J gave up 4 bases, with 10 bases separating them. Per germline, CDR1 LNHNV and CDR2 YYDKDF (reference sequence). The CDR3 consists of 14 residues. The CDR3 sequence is CATSRARGGETQYF. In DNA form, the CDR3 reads TGTGCCACCAGCAGAGCCCGAGGGGGAGAGACCCAGTACTTC.

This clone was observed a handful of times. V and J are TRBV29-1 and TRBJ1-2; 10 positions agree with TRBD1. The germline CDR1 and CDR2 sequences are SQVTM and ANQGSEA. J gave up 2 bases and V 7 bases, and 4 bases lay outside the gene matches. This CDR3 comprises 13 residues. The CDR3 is CSARQGANYGYTF. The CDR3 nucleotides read TGCAGCGCCCGACAGGGGGCAAACTATGGCTACACCTTC.

DNA for the CDR3: TGTGCCACCAGCTGGACAGGGAATGAGCAGTTCTTC. Protein: CATSWTGNEQFF. The chain carries TRBV15 and TRBJ2-1, with 8 positions matching TRBD1. The CDR3 sequence is 12 residues long. The V gene end was trimmed by 5 bases and the J gene end by 7 bases; junction bases not matched to a gene: 1. The germline gives CDR1 LNHNV, CDR2 YYDKDF (reference sequence).

CDR3 DNA: TGTGCCAGCAGTCTAGGGGTTGGGGGGGGAACAGATACGCAGTATTTT. Its translation: CASSLGVGGGTDTQYF. The V gene is TRBV27, the J gene TRBJ2-3, with 7 bases fitting TRBD2. With V trimmed by 5 bases and J by 3 bases, 11 bases remained unmatched. CDR1 is MNHEY, CDR2 SMNVEV, per germline (reference sequence). The CDR3 spans 16 residues.

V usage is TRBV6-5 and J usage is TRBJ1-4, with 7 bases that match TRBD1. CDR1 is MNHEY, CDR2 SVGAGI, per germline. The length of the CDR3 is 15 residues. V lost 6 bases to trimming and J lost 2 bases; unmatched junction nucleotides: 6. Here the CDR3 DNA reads TGTGCCAGCAGCAGGGGGAGAGAGACTAATGAAAAACTGTTTTTT. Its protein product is CASSRGRETNEKLFF.

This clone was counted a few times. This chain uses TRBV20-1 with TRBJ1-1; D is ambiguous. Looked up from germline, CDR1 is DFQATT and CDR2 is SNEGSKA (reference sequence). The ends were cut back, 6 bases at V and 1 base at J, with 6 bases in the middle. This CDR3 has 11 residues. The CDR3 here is CSASRNTEAFF. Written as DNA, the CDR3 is TGCAGTGCATCGCGGAACACTGAAGCTTTCTTT.

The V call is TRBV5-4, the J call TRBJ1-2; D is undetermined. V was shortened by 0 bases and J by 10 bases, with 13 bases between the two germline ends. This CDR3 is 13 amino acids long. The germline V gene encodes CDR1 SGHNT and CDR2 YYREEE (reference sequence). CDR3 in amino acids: CASSLAVGSHYTF. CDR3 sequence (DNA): TGTGCCAGCAGCTTGGCTGTCGGGTCTCACTACACCTTC.

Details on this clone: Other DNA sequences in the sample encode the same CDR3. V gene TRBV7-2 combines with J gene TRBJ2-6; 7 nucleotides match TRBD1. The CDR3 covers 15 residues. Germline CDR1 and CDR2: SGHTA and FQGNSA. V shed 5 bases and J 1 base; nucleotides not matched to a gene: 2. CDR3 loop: CASSPTGSGANVLTF. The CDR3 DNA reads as TGTGCCAGCAGCCCGACAGGGTCTGGGGCCAACGTCCTGACTTTC.

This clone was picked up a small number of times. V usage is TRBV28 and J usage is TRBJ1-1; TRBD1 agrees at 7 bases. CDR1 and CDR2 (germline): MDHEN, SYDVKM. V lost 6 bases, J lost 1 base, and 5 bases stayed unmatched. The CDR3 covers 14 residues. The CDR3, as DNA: TGTGCCAGCAGATTCTGGACAGGGAACACTGAAGCTTTCTTT. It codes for CASRFWTGNTEAFF.

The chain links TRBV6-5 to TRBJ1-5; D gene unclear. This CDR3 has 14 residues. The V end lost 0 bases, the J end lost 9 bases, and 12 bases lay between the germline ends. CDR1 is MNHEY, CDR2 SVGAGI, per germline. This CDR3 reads CASSYSVTGLPQHF. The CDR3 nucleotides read TGTGCCAGCAGTTACTCCGTCACGGGATTGCCCCAGCATTTT.

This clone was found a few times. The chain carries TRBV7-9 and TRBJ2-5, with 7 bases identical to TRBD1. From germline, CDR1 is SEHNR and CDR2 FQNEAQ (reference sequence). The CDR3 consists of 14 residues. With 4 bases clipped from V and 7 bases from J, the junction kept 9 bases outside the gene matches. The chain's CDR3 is CASSSPGQSATQYF. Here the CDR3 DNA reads TGTGCCAGCAGCTCACCGGGACAGTCGGCGACCCAGTACTTC.

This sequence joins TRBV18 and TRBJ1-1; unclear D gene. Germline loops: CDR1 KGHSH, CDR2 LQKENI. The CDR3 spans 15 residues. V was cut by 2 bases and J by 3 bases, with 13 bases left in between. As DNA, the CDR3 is TGTGCCAGCTCACCATCAAGCGGGTCCCACACTGAAGCTTTCTTT. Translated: CASSPSSGSHTEAFF.